Sequencing of this T cell receptor beta chain was carried out in a study of shared clonotypes between healthy human individuals. The germline V and J ends were trimmed by 4 bases and 6 bases, with 7 bases remaining between them. This CDR3 spans 11 amino acids. Germline values: CDR1 DFQATT, CDR2 SNEGSKA (reference sequence). The protocol was immunoSEQ multiplex PCR, while the TCRdb copy is restricted to in-frame clones and leaves out a portion. The table records around 1.4 million clones, approximately 98.5% of them present only once. The receptor was isolated from a man between 25 and 39 years old in good health. The rearrangement uses TRBV20-1 and TRBJ2-1, with D unresolved. The material sequenced was naive CD4+ T cells sorted from blood. This sample's subset: CD45RA+ positively selected. This chain's CDR3 is CSAISSNEQFF. CDR3 bases: TGCAGTGCTATTTCTAGCAATGAGCAGTTCTTC.